The entry below describes one T cell receptor (beta chain). The antigen is not known. The data belong to a study of a mutant IDH1 vaccine in newly diagnosed glioma. Turning to the study itself: Vaccination began 4-6 weeks post radiotherapy alone, or with temozolomide cycles. Study results and limitations: A vaccine-induced immune response developed in 93.3% of the patients.

Assay: immunoSEQ multiplex PCR; the TCRdb copy retains only in-frame clones and omits some. The sample shows around 130,000 clones, roughly 75% of them seen only once. V was trimmed by 1 base and J by 8 bases, leaving 9 bases between them. The germline V gene has CDR1 GTSNPN and CDR2 SVGIG (reference sequence). CDR3 size: 11 residues. As to time point: week 11, during vaccination. Vaccination comprised doses that each held 300 ug of mutant IDH1 20-mer peptide, plus topical imiquimod. This TCR was sampled from a man in his forties with glioma. Sequenced here: PBMCs, sampled from a glioma patient whose treatment included an IDH1 peptide vaccine. This chain links TRBV30 with TRBJ2-7; D might be TRBD2 (7 bases). Here the CDR3 DNA reads TGTGCCTGGAGTGACGGGGGGCAGCAGTACTTC. Its protein product is CAWSDGGQQYF.